This TCR beta chain is from a study of CD8+CD57+ T cells in acquired aplastic anemia. V lost 10 bases and J lost 7; bases outside the gene matches: 9. This CDR3 comprises 12 residues. The template used for profiling TCR beta VDJ and CDR3 was genomic DNA. TCRdb re-called the reads through MiXCR, storing one row per CDR3 protein. Here the sample spans some 200,000 distinct CDR3 sequences, over 60% being singletons. This clonotype appeared a few times. The clonotype originates from a human donor in good health. The chain has TRBV12-3 or TRBV12-4 and TRBJ2-7; 8 positions agree with TRBD1. Sequencing was carried out using sorted CD4+, CD8+, or CD8+CD57+ T cells (not recorded which) from PBMCs. The CDR3, as DNA: TGTGCCACCCGGGACACAGGGGGGGAGCAGTACTTC. Its protein product is CATRDTGGEQYF.